The 21 T cell receptor beta chains below were found in one sample sequenced in a study of blood T cells in healthy people across ages. A J-beta primer mix and a sample-barcoded 5' primer were used in a second PCR of roughly 6 to 11 cycles. TCRdb fed the 5' RACE reads into MiXCR, producing one record per CDR3 protein. Here the sample spans over 1,500,000 distinct CDR3 sequences, 30% to 40% being singletons. Sequenced sample: blood. These receptors originate from a human donor in good health.

The chain recombines TRBV20-1 with TRBJ2-5; a weak D match, TRBD2 (6 bases). This CDR3 region has 14 residues. Germline-derived CDR1 and CDR2 are DFQATT and SNEGSKA (reference sequence). V was clipped by 0 bases and J by 0 bases, with 8 bases between them. The CDR3 region has the DNA TGCAGTGCTAGAGAGAAGCGGGACCAAGAGACCCAGTACTTC. Translating it yields CSAREKRDQETQYF.

The chain has TRBV6-6 and TRBJ1-1; 7 bases fit TRBD1. Trimming took 7 bases from V and 4 from J; bases not matched to a gene: 9. The CDR3 is 14 residues long. The germline V gene has CDR1 MNHNY and CDR2 SVGAGI (reference sequence). CDR3 in amino acids: CASTIGTDFTEAFF. As DNA, the CDR3 is TGTGCCAGCACCATAGGGACAGACTTCACTGAAGCTTTCTTT.

V gene TRBV12-3 or TRBV12-4 combines with J gene TRBJ2-5; TRBD1 is a possible D gene (5 bases). TRBJ2-7 explains the end of the DNA better; the J call may be wrong. The CDR3 loop spans 15 amino acids. The CDR3 here is CASKIRVGRWHEQYF. The CDR3 DNA reads TGTGCCAGCAAGATCAGGGTAGGTAGGTGGCACGAGCAGTACTTC.

The genes are TRBV6-2 or TRBV6-3 and TRBJ1-5; D may be TRBD1 (5 bases). The length of the CDR3 is 14 residues. The V gene lost 5 bases and the J gene lost 6 bases, with 14 bases spanning the gap. The V gene's germline CDR1 is MNHEY and CDR2 SVGEGT. The CDR3 nucleotides are TGTGCCAGCAGTGCCGGGACGGAAGTTCAGCCCCAGCATTTT. Translating it yields CASSAGTEVQPQHF.

J is TRBJ2-4 and V is TRBV25-1; D not resolved. The J call may be faulty, since TRBJ2-7 better matches the DNA end. This CDR3 is built from 13 residues. The germline V gene encodes CDR1 MGHDK and CDR2 SYGVNS. The CDR3 protein is CASSEYNGYEQYF. CDR3 nucleotides: TGTGCCAGCAGTGAATATAATGGCTACGAGCAGTACTTC.

This clonotype was counted between two and nine times. The chain uses TRBV12-3 or TRBV12-4 and TRBJ2-3, with D possibly being TRBD2 (5 bases). V lost 6 bases and J 1 base, leaving 17 bases between the germline ends. This CDR3 has 16 amino acids. CDR3 bases: TGTGCCAGCAGCACCCGGGTCCTTAGCGGCACAGATACGCAGTATTTT. The encoded protein is CASSTRVLSGTDTQYF.

The count of this clonotype is one. This chain joins TRBV6-6 and TRBJ1-5; a possible D gene is TRBD1 (6 bases). Germline values: CDR1 MNHNY, CDR2 SVGAGI (reference sequence). The CDR3 contains 15 residues. V lost 6 bases and J 3 bases, leaving 15 bases between the germline ends. The CDR3 is CASRGGPSYNQPQHF. CDR3 nucleotide sequence: TGTGCCAGCAGAGGGGGGCCGTCATACAATCAGCCCCAGCATTTT.

This clonotype was picked up a small number of times. The chain joins TRBV7-9 to TRBJ2-3; 10 nucleotides line up with TRBD1. V dropped 4 bases and J dropped 2; count of bases not matched to a gene: 6. This CDR3 contains 16 residues. Germline V gene sequence: CDR1 SEHNR, CDR2 FQNEAQ (reference sequence). This CDR3 is CASSWTGGSHTDTQYF. The CDR3 nucleotides read TGTGCCAGCAGCTGGACAGGGGGTTCACACACAGATACGCAGTATTTT.

The rearrangement links TRBV29-1 to TRBJ2-3; the D call may be TRBD1 or TRBD2 (5 bases each). Trimming cost V 1 base and J 5 bases, with 19 bases left between them. Germline V CDR1 and CDR2: SQVTM, ANQGSEA. The CDR3 contains 16 residues. The CDR3 region is CSVEGRAQDEGDTQYF. CDR3 coding DNA: TGCAGCGTTGAAGGGCGGGCACAGGATGAGGGAGATACGCAGTATTTT.

This chain uses TRBV7-9 with TRBJ2-5; 10 bases are a match to TRBD1. The J call may be wrong; the DNA end is better matched by TRBJ2-7. Germline V gene data show CDR1 as SEHNR and CDR2 as FQNEAQ (reference sequence). The CDR3 extends over 14 amino acids. The CDR3 DNA reads TGTGCCATGGCGGACAGGGGGGTCCCCTACGAGCAGTACTTC. Its protein product is CAMADRGVPYEQYF.

This clonotype has at least ten counts. This sequence joins TRBV6-2 or TRBV6-3 and TRBJ2-5; TRBD1 aligns across 10 bases. The CDR3 consists of 14 residues. V shed 6 bases and J 5 bases; nucleotides not matched to a gene: 6. CDR1 is MNHEY and CDR2 is SVGEGT in the germline V gene. The CDR3 coding sequence is TGTGCCAGCAGCACCGGGACAGGGGTGGAGACCCAGTACTTC. Amino acids: CASSTGTGVETQYF.

This clonotype was observed at least ten times. V usage is TRBV20-1 and J usage is TRBJ2-2; D gene uncertain. The CDR3 contains 16 residues. V lost 3 bases and J 3 bases, leaving 17 bases between the germline ends. Per the germline V gene, CDR1 is DFQATT and CDR2 is SNEGSKA (reference sequence). The CDR3 nucleotides are TGCAGTGCTAGGGGTCTGGGATCAGGCGACACCGGGGAGCTGTTTTTT. It codes for CSARGLGSGDTGELFF.

V and J are TRBV28 and TRBJ1-5; D not certain. Germline V gives CDR1 MDHEN, CDR2 SYDVKM. CDR3 size: 15 residues. The V gene lost 2 bases and the J gene lost 3 bases, with 11 bases spanning the gap. Here the CDR3 reads CASSLISFYNQPQHF. The CDR3 DNA reads TGTGCCAGCAGTTTAATTTCGTTCTACAATCAGCCCCAGCATTTT.

The chain uses TRBV20-1 and TRBJ1-5; a possible D gene is TRBD1 (5 bases). The CDR3 runs 15 residues. Germline V lookup: CDR1 DFQATT, CDR2 SNEGSKA (reference sequence). The V gene lost 3 bases and the J gene lost 6 bases, with 18 bases spanning the gap. CDR3 protein: CSASSGGPIGQPQHF. CDR3 nucleotides: TGCAGTGCTAGCTCCGGGGGACCCATAGGTCAGCCCCAGCATTTT.

The chain has TRBV27 and TRBJ1-5, with no clear D. The CDR3 is 14 amino acids. Germline loops: CDR1 MNHEY, CDR2 SMNVEV (reference sequence). V shed 7 bases and J shed 5 bases, with 15 bases lying between them. The DNA for the CDR3 is TGTGCCAGCAAGGGTTTGGGTGGAGATCAGCCCCAGCATTTT. As protein: CASKGLGGDQPQHF.

The gene calls are TRBV12-3 or TRBV12-4 and TRBJ1-5, with no clear D. The CDR3 runs 16 residues. V was clipped by 1 base and J by 4 bases, with 14 bases between them. The CDR3 DNA reads as TGTGCCAGCAGTTTAGAATGGGCTGCTTTTAATCAGCCCCAGCATTTT. Its translation: CASSLEWAAFNQPQHF.

With respect to this clonotype: A read error may be the cause here, since a much bigger clone is one base away. The chain is built from TRBV10-2 and TRBJ1-2, with 9 bases fitting TRBD1. Germline V gene lookup returns CDR1 WSHSY and CDR2 SAAADI. Trimming at V came to 4 bases and at J to 8 bases, leaving 5 bases not matched to a gene. The CDR3 consists of 13 residues. The CDR3 here is CASSGDRAKGYTF. The CDR3 DNA is TGCGCCAGCAGTGGGGACAGGGCCAAGGGCTACACCTTC.

The chain is built from TRBV7-2 and TRBJ2-5, with 10 bases that match TRBD2. The CDR3 runs 15 residues. Per the germline V gene, CDR1 is SGHTA and CDR2 is FQGNSA. The ends lost 4 bases at V and 5 bases at J; junction bases unmatched: 7. CDR3 region: CASSWTGTSDETQYF. CDR3 nucleotides: TGTGCCAGCAGCTGGACCGGGACTAGCGACGAGACCCAGTACTTC. The entire variable domain, with the rest obtained from reference TRBV7-2 and TRBJ2-5, is as follows: GAGVSQSPSNKVTEKGKDVELRCDPISGHTALYWYRQSLGQGLEFLIYFQGNSAPDKSGLPSDRFSAERTGGSVSTLTIQRTQQEDSAVYLCASSWTGTSDETQYFGPGTRLLVL.

For this clonotype: A read error may account for a junction end that differs from germline. The rearrangement links TRBV5-6 to TRBJ2-3; D not resolved. Germline V gene data show CDR1 as SGHDT and CDR2 as YYEEEE. This CDR3 spans 14 amino acids. In nucleotides, the CDR3 is TGTGCCGGCAGCCTAAAGCTCCCCACAGATACGCAGTATTTT. This translates into CAGSLKLPTDTQYF.

The rearrangement links TRBV29-1 to TRBJ2-1; 8 nucleotides agree with TRBD2. The junction had 8 bases not matched to a gene; V was cut back by 5 bases and J by 8 bases. Germline loops: CDR1 SQVTM, CDR2 ANQGSEA. CDR3 length: 13 amino acids. This CDR3 is CSVRESGGYEQFF. The CDR3, as DNA: TGCAGCGTTCGAGAGTCGGGGGGGTATGAGCAGTTCTTC.

The chain combines TRBV6-5 with TRBJ2-7; D gene unclear. Germline V gene data show CDR1 as MNHEY and CDR2 as SVGAGI. The CDR3 length is 15 residues. V lost 5 bases, J lost 1 base, and 15 bases lay in between. The CDR3 spells CASSTQQRESYEQYF. The DNA for the CDR3 is TGTGCCAGCAGTACCCAGCAGCGAGAATCCTACGAGCAGTACTTC.